The 15 T cell receptor beta chains given below trace back to one sample, sequenced in a study of T cell responses to AZD1222 COVID-19 vaccine. The table came from immunoSEQ multiplex PCR; TCRdb's copy has only in-frame clones and leaves some out. The sample comprises 120,000 to 150,000 clones, 80% to 95% of which are singletons, and approximately 3.8% rests with the top ten. The sample here was peripheral blood, taken 28 days after the second AZD1222 dose. The origin of the receptors is an adult who received the AZD1222 COVID-19 vaccine.

The chain carries TRBV5-6 and TRBJ2-3, with D perhaps matching TRBD1 or TRBD2 (5 bases each). Trimming left V 4 bases short and J 6 bases short, with 12 bases between. The CDR3 is made up of 13 amino acids. Germline loops: CDR1 SGHDT, CDR2 YYEEEE. This CDR3 is CASSLLGVDTQYF. The CDR3 nucleotides are TGTGCCAGCAGCCTACTGGGGGTGGATACGCAGTATTTT.

Turning to this clone: Other DNA variants within this sample encode the same CDR3. This chain links TRBV18 with TRBJ2-2; weak D call: TRBD1 (6 bases). The CDR3 runs to 14 residues. V shed 6 bases and J shed 2 bases, with 10 bases lying between them. Germline loops: CDR1 KGHSH, CDR2 LQKENI. CDR3 bases: TGTGCCAGCTCCCCAGGGGCTAACACCGGGGAGCTGTTTTTT. It translates to CASSPGANTGELFF.

V gene TRBV2 combines with J gene TRBJ1-1, with D perhaps TRBD1 (6 bases). The length of the CDR3 is 14 residues. The germline CDR1 and CDR2 sequences are SNHLY and FYNNEI. V lost 7 bases and J lost 2, with 14 bases in between. The CDR3 reads CASTKGGLNTEAFF. CDR3 nucleotide sequence: TGTGCCAGCACCAAGGGGGGACTAAACACTGAAGCTTTCTTT.

This clone was recorded a few times. The chain's CDR3 is CASNKGQGNGYTF. The DNA of the CDR3 is TGTGCCAGTAACAAGGGACAGGGGAATGGCTACACCTTC. This chain joins TRBV19 and TRBJ1-2; 10 bases align to TRBD1. Germline V lookup: CDR1 LNHDA, CDR2 SQIVND (reference sequence). The CDR3 consists of 13 residues. After removal of 7 bases from V and 6 bases from J, the junction contained 5 bases not matched to a gene.

CDR3: CASSYRGAGNTIYF. In DNA form, the CDR3 reads TGTGCCAGCAGTTATCGCGGGGCTGGAAACACCATATATTTT. The chain links TRBV6-5 to TRBJ1-3; D ambiguous. Germline CDR1 reads MNHEY; CDR2 reads SVGAGI. V was shortened by 3 bases and J by 2 bases, with 8 bases between the two germline ends. The CDR3 sequence is 14 residues long.

This CDR3 reads CASSPPSEQGKLFF. The CDR3, as DNA: TGTGCCAGCAGTCCTCCATCGGAACAGGGGAAACTGTTTTTT. The chain employs TRBV28 and TRBJ1-4; 7 bases fit TRBD1. The CDR3 consists of 14 residues. V dropped 5 bases and J dropped 11; count of bases not matched to a gene: 11. Germline-derived CDR1 and CDR2 are MDHEN and SYDVKM.

To note about this clone: Sequence at one end of the junction differs from germline and may be a read error. This chain connects TRBV11-2 to TRBJ2-7, with TRBD2 matching 10 bases. The CDR3 runs 17 residues. The germline V gene encodes CDR1 SGHAT and CDR2 FQNNGV. CDR3 loop: CASSIEGQREGSYEQYF. The DNA of the CDR3 is TGTGCCAGCAGCATAGAGGGGCAGCGGGAGGGCTCCTACGAGCAGTACTTC.

V and J are TRBV6-2 or TRBV6-3 and TRBJ2-5; D is uncertain. CDR3 size: 13 residues. From germline, CDR1 is MNHEY and CDR2 SVGEGT. With 5 bases removed from V and 2 bases from J, the gap between germline ends came to 9 bases. The CDR3 DNA reads as TGTGCCAGCAGTGAGGTACGACAAGAGACCCAGTACTTC. Protein product: CASSEVRQETQYF.

This clone appeared once. J is TRBJ1-6 and V is TRBV5-1; possibly TRBD1 for D (6 bases). The CDR3 extends over 13 amino acids. Germline V gives CDR1 SGHRS, CDR2 YFSETQ. V was shortened by 5 bases and J by 10 bases, with 13 bases between the two germline ends. The CDR3 is CASRGQQESPLHF. The CDR3 DNA is TGCGCCAGCAGAGGACAGCAAGAATCACCCCTCCACTTT.

This sequence joins TRBV6-2 or TRBV6-3 and TRBJ2-2, with TRBD1 matching 10 bases. The V gene's germline CDR1 is MNHEY and CDR2 SVGEGT. J lost 2 bases, V lost 2 bases, and 5 bases had no gene match. This CDR3 has 17 residues. In DNA form, the CDR3 reads TGTGCCAGCAGTTACGGGACAGGGGACATCAACACCGGGGAGCTGTTTTTT. Its protein product is CASSYGTGDINTGELFF.

This clone was counted a single time. V is TRBV19 and J is TRBJ1-2; D is uncertain. The germline V and J ends were trimmed by 5 bases and 2 bases, with 9 bases remaining between them. CDR1 is LNHDA, CDR2 SQIVND, per germline (reference sequence). CDR3 length equals 13 residues. In nucleotides, the CDR3 is TGTGCCAGTAGTGCCTGGGGAAACTATGGCTACACCTTC. It encodes CASSAWGNYGYTF.

J is TRBJ1-5 and V is TRBV10-3, with a weak D call TRBD1 (5 bases). Germline loops: CDR1 ENHRY, CDR2 SYGVKD. Trimming stripped 3 bases from V and 7 bases from J, with 13 bases between. The CDR3 runs to 14 residues. CDR3 protein: CAISDREGDQPQHF. The CDR3, as DNA: TGTGCCATCAGTGACAGGGAGGGAGACCAGCCCCAGCATTTT.

The V gene is TRBV12-3 or TRBV12-4, the J gene TRBJ1-5; D is ambiguous. V was cut by 3 bases and J by 4 bases, with 7 bases left in between. CDR3 length: 13 residues. CDR3 nucleotide sequence: TGTGCCAGCAGTTTTATGAGTAATCAGCCCCAGCATTTT. Translating gives CASSFMSNQPQHF.

This clone has just one count. The J gene is TRBJ2-5, the V gene TRBV5-4, with a tentative D call TRBD2 (5 bases). CDR3 size: 13 residues. CDR1 is SGHNT and CDR2 is YYREEE in the germline V gene (reference sequence). V dropped 2 bases and J dropped 4 bases, with 9 bases sitting between them. CDR3 DNA sequence: TGTGCCAGCAGCTTTGCGGGTCGAGAGACCCAGTACTTC. Its protein is CASSFAGRETQYF.

This chain joins TRBV10-3 and TRBJ1-3; the D gene is possibly TRBD1 (5 bases). The ends were cut back, 1 base at V and 0 bases at J, with 10 bases in the middle. This CDR3 comprises 16 residues. In germline, CDR1 is ENHRY, CDR2 SYGVKD. The CDR3 reads CAISEYQGTSGNTIYF. The CDR3 coding sequence is TGTGCCATCAGTGAGTACCAGGGCACCTCTGGAAACACCATATATTTT.